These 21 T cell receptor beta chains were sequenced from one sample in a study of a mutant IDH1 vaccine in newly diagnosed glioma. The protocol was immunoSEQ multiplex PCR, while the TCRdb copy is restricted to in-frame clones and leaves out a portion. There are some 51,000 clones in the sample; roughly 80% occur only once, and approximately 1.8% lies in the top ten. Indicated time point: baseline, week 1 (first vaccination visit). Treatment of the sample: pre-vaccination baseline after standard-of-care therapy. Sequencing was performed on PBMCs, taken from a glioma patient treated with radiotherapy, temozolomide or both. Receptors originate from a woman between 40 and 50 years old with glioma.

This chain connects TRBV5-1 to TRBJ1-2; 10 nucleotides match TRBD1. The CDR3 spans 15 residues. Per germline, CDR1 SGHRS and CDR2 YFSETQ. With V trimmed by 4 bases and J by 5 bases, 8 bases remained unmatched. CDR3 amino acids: CASSQTLGQGYGYTF. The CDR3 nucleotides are TGCGCCAGCAGCCAGACCCTGGGACAGGGGTATGGCTACACCTTC.

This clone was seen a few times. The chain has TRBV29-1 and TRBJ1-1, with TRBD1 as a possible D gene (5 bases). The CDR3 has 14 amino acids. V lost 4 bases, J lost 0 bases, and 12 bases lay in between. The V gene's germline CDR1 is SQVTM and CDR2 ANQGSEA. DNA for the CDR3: TGCAGCGTTGGTTGGGGGTTCGTGAACACTGAAGCTTTCTTT. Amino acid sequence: CSVGWGFVNTEAFF. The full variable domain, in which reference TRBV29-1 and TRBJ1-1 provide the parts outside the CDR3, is SAVISQKPSRDICQRGTSLTIQCQVDSQVTMMFWYRQQPGQSLTLIATANQGSEATYESGFVIDKFPISRPNLTFSTLTVSNMSPEDSSIYLCSVGWGFVNTEAFFGQGTRLTVV.

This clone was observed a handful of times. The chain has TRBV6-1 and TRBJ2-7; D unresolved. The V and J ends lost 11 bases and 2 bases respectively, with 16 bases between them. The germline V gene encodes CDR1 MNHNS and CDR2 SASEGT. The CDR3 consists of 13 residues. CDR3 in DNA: TGTGCCGCAACAGATTCAAGTCCCTACGAGCAGTACTTC. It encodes CAATDSSPYEQYF.

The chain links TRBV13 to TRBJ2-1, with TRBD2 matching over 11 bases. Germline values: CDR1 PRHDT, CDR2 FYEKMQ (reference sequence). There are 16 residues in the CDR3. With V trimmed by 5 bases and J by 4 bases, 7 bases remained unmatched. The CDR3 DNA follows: TGTGCCAGCAGCCGACTAGCGGGGACTTTTTACAATGAGCAGTTCTTC. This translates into CASSRLAGTFYNEQFF.

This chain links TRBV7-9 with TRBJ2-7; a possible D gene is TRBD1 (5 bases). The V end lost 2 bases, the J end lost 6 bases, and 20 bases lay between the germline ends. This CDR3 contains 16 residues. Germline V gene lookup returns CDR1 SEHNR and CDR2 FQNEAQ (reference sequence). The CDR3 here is CASSLLSPGQGPEQYF. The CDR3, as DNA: TGTGCCAGCAGCTTACTATCCCCAGGACAAGGTCCCGAGCAGTACTTC.

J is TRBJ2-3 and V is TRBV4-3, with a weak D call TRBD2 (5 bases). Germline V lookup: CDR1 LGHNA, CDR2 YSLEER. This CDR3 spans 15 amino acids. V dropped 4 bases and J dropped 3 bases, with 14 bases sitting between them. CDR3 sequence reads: CASSPERQRTDTQYF. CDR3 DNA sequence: TGCGCCAGCAGCCCCGAGCGGCAAAGGACAGATACGCAGTATTTT.

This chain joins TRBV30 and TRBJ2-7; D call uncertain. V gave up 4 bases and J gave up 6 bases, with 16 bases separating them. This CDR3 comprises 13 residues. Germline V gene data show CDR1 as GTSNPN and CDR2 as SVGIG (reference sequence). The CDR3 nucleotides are TGTGCCTGGAATTGGGGTATCGGGTCCGAGCAGTACTTC. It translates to CAWNWGIGSEQYF.

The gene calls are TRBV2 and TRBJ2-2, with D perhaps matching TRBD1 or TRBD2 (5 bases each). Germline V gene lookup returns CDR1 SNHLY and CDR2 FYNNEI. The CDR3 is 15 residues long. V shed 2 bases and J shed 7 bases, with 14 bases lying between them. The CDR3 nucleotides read TGTGCCAGCAGTGAATGGCAGGGACCTGGCGGGGAGCTGTTTTTT. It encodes CASSEWQGPGGELFF. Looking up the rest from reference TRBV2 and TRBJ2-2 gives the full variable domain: EPEVTQTPSHQVTQMGQEVILRCVPISNHLYFYWYRQILGQKVEFLVSFYNNEISEKSEIFDDQFSVERPDGSNFTLKIRSTKLEDSAMYFCASSEWQGPGGELFFGEGSRLTVL.

Here the CDR3 reads CASSFGDNYGYTF. The CDR3 region has the DNA TGTGCCAGCAGCTTCGGGGACAACTATGGCTACACCTTC. This chain links TRBV5-5 with TRBJ1-2; perhaps TRBD1 as D (5 bases). Germline-derived CDR1 and CDR2 are SGHKS and YYEKEE (reference sequence). This CDR3 contains 13 residues. V gave up 2 bases and J gave up 2 bases, with 7 bases separating them.

CDR3 region: CASSIRGSPLHF. The CDR3 region has the DNA TGTGCCAGTAGTATCCGAGGTTCACCCCTCCACTTT. The chain recombines TRBV19 with TRBJ1-6; no clear D. Germline V CDR1 and CDR2: LNHDA, SQIVND (reference sequence). V was cut by 3 bases and J by 9 bases, with 6 bases left in between. This CDR3 spans 12 amino acids.

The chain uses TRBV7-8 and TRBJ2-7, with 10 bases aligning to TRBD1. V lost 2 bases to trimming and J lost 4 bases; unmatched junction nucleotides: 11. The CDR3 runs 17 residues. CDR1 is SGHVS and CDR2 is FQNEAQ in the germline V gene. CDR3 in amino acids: CASSLRRPGQGDYEQYF. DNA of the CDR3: TGTGCCAGCAGCTTAAGGCGCCCCGGACAGGGGGATTACGAGCAGTACTTC.

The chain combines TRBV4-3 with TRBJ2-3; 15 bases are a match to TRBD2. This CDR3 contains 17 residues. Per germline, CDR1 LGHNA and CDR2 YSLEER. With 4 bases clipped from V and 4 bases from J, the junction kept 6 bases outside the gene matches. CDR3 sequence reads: CASSLFGTSGGSDTQYF. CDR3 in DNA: TGCGCCAGCAGCCTCTTTGGGACTAGCGGGGGGTCAGATACGCAGTATTTT.

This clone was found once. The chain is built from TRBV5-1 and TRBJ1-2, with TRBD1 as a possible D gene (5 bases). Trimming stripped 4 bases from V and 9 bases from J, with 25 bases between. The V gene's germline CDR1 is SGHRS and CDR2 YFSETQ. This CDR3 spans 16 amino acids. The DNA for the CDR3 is TGCGCCAGCAGCAAGGAAACCGGAGTGGGAGGGGCTAGCTACACCTTC. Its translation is CASSKETGVGGASYTF. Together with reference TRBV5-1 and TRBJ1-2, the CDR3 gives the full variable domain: KAGVTQTPRYLIKTRGQQVTLSCSPISGHRSVSWYQQTPGQGLQFLFEYFSETQRNKGNFPGRFSGRQFSNSRSEMNVSTLELGDSALYLCASSKETGVGGASYTFGSGTRLTVV.

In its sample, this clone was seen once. In DNA, the CDR3 is TGTGCCAGCAGCTTAACCCGGGACAGCTATGGCTACACCTTC. Translation: CASSLTRDSYGYTF. This chain uses TRBV7-2 with TRBJ1-2, with 7 bases identical to TRBD1. CDR1 and CDR2 (germline): SGHTA, FQGNSA. The J segment lost 4 bases and the V segment lost 2 bases, leaving 4 bases of the junction unmatched. This CDR3 has 14 residues.

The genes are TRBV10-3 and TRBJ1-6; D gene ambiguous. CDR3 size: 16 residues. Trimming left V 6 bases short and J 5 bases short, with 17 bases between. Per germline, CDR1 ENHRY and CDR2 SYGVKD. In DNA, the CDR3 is TGTGCCATCAGATCCGACCGCTCGGCCGATAATTCACCCCTCCACTTT. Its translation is CAIRSDRSADNSPLHF.

In DNA form, the CDR3 reads TGTGCCAGCAGTGAGCAGGGAGAAGGGTACGAGCAGTACTTC. It specifies CASSEQGEGYEQYF. The chain couples TRBV2 to TRBJ2-7, with D perhaps assigned TRBD1 or TRBD2 (5 bases each). The CDR3 totals 14 residues. Germline V gene lookup returns CDR1 SNHLY and CDR2 FYNNEI. Trimming took off 3 bases at V and 4 bases at J, with 13 bases between the two ends.

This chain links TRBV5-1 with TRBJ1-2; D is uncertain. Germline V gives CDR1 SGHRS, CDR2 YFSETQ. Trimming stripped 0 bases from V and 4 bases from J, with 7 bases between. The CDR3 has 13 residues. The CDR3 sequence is CASSLEGVYGYTF. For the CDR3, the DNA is TGCGCCAGCAGCTTGGAAGGAGTCTATGGCTACACCTTC.

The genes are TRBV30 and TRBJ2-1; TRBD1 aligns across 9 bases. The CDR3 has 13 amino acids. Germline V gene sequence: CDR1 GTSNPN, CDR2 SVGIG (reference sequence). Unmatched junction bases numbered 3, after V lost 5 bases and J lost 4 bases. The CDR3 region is CAWGQGLYNEQFF. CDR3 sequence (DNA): TGTGCCTGGGGACAGGGGCTTTACAATGAGCAGTTCTTC.

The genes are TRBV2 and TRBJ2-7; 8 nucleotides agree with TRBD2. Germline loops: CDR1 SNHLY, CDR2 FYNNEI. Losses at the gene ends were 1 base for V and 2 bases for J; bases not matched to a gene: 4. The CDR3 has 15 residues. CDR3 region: CASSEGGTSAYEQYF. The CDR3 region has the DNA TGTGCCAGCAGTGAAGGAGGGACTAGTGCCTACGAGCAGTACTTC.

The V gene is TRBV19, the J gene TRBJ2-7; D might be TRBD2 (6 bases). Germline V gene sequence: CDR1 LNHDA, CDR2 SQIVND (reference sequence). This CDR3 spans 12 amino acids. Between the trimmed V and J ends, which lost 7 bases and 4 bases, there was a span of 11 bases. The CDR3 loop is CASTPGGYEQYF. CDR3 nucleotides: TGTGCCAGTACCCCTGGGGGGTACGAGCAGTACTTC.

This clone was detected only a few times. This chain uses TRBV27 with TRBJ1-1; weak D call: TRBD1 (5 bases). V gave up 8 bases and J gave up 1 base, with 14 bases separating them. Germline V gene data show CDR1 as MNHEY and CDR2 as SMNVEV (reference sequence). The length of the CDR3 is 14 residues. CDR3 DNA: TGTGCCAGCTCCTTGGGACTCCAGAACACTGAAGCTTTCTTT. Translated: CASSLGLQNTEAFF.